This T cell receptor beta chain was retrieved from a study of CD8 T cells in ankylosing spondylitis. This CDR3 has 13 amino acids. Looked up from germline, CDR1 is MNHEY and CDR2 is SVGEGT. For this clonotype: Its antigen is as yet unknown. An end of the junction differs from the germline gene, which may be a read error.

Using quantitative 5'-RACE with molecular barcodes, the authors made TCR beta libraries. One entry per CDR3 protein results from TCRdb running MiXCR on the 5' RACE reads. Among about 160,000 distinct CDR3 sequences listed, under 45% were seen once. Notes on the study in general: There was a TCR beta motif, made of several highly homologous variants, that appeared characteristic of ankylosing spondylitis blood. Clones tied to disease were said to be significantly enriched in matched ankylosing spondylitis synovial fluid. Peripheral blood held disease-linked clones only at relatively low frequency, and these were CD8+.

The J gene is TRBJ2-3, the V gene TRBV6-2 or TRBV6-3, with 9 bases matching TRBD2. Material for sequencing was synovial fluid, either unsorted or a sorted T cell fraction (not recorded which). The receptor's source is a male donor with ankylosing spondylitis. CDR3 DNA: TGTACCAGTGGCGTAGCGGGAGAGGATACGCAGTATTTT. It specifies CTSGVAGEDTQYF.